These 26 T cell receptor beta chains were sequenced from one sample in a study of vaccination and CD4 T cells after COVID-19 (dated 2022 in TCRdb). This specimen's treatment or condition label, interpreted: approximately nine-day PBMC culture with coronavirus spike peptide pools or control peptides (ViraFEST assay). Their antigens remain unidentified. The library was built by means of PCR. The reads were generated on an Illumina iSeq 100. At the Johns Hopkins FTIC core, DNA from the cultured CD4+ T cells underwent TCR sequencing with the Oncomine TCR Beta short-read assay. The public sequencing data were trimmed at Q25 with fastp and processed into clonotypes with MiXCR by TCRdb, which kept only in-frame beta chains. Rows with one shared CDR3 protein collapse into an entry with the most common genes and DNA. This sample lists just under 20,000 distinct CDR3 sequences; about 44% were detected once. Around 4% of the sample rests with the top ten.

Here the sequenced sample was CD4+ T cells from blood, cultured in vitro, taken before SARS-CoV-2 vaccination. The receptors originated from a human donor who had recovered from COVID-19.

A few counts support this clonotype. The chain combines TRBV10-3 with TRBJ1-1; D is perhaps TRBD1 (6 bases). The CDR3 totals 13 residues. V dropped 6 bases and J dropped 6 bases, with 14 bases sitting between them. Germline assignment: CDR1 ENHRY and CDR2 SYGVKD. CDR3 residues: CAISLRTDAEAFF. The CDR3 DNA follows: TGTGCCATCAGCCTAAGGACAGACGCTGAAGCTTTCTTT.

V is TRBV7-3 and J is TRBJ1-1; D is perhaps TRBD1 (6 bases). The V end was cut by 2 bases, the J end by 5 bases, with 9 bases between. This CDR3 is 13 amino acids long. Germline V CDR1 and CDR2: SGHTA, FQGTGA. The CDR3: CASSLGQGTEAFF. For the CDR3, the DNA is TGTGCCAGCAGCTTAGGGCAGGGGACTGAAGCTTTCTTT.

The chain links TRBV7-8 to TRBJ1-6, with D possibly matching TRBD1 (5 bases). The V gene's germline CDR1 is SGHVS and CDR2 FQNEAQ. V lost 3 bases and J lost 7, with 7 bases in between. The CDR3 consists of 13 residues. CDR3 in DNA: TGTGCCAGCAGCTTGCAGGGAAATTCACCCCTCCACTTT. It yields the protein CASSLQGNSPLHF.

The chain links TRBV27 to TRBJ2-5; D might be TRBD2 (6 bases). This CDR3 contains 11 residues. Deletions cut 7 bases from V and 5 bases from J, with 8 bases between. Looked up from germline, CDR1 is MNHEY and CDR2 is SMNVEV (reference sequence). The CDR3 DNA follows: TGTGCCAGCACCCGGGGGGAGACCCAGTACTTC. Encoded protein: CASTRGETQYF.

The gene calls are TRBV6-5 and TRBJ1-1; the D is unclear. The germline V gene has CDR1 MNHEY and CDR2 SVGAGI. The CDR3 has 16 residues. V dropped 0 bases and J dropped 7 bases, with 18 bases sitting between them. CDR3 sequence (DNA): TGTGCCAGCAGTTACTCGAGCGATCCTGGAACCTTTGAAGCTTTCTTT. This encodes CASSYSSDPGTFEAFF.

This chain connects TRBV12-3 or TRBV12-4 to TRBJ2-7; maybe TRBD2 (5 bases). V was pared by 5 bases and J by 5 bases, with 16 bases between. The CDR3 totals 14 residues. The CDR3 DNA reads as TGTGCCAGCAGTACAACGACGGGAAAGGACGAGCAGTACTTC. Amino acid sequence: CASSTTTGKDEQYF.

A few counts support this clonotype. V is TRBV20-1 and J is TRBJ2-7; D gene uncertain. The germline V gene encodes CDR1 DFQATT and CDR2 SNEGSKA (reference sequence). Trimming pared 3 bases from V and 6 bases from J, leaving 15 bases between. The CDR3 is 13 residues long. The CDR3, as DNA: TGCAGTGCTAGTGGTGGTGCCCCGCTCGAGCAGTACTTC. Its protein product is CSASGGAPLEQYF.

The chain uses TRBV19 and TRBJ2-3; 11 bases are shared with TRBD2. CDR1 is LNHDA and CDR2 is SQIVND in the germline V gene (reference sequence). The junction had 20 bases not matched to a gene; V was cut back by 2 bases and J by 7 bases. The CDR3 covers 20 residues. The CDR3 sequence: CASSILAGGRPSLKGNTQYF. In DNA form, the CDR3 reads TGTGCCAGTAGTATACTAGCGGGAGGCCGACCATCCCTCAAGGGGAATACGCAGTATTTT. The whole variable domain, remainder taken from reference TRBV19 and TRBJ2-3, is DGGITQSPKYLFRKEGQNVTLSCEQNLNHDAMYWYRQDPGQGLRLIYYSQIVNDFQKGDIAEGYSVSREKKESFPLTVTSAQKNPTAFYLCASSILAGGRPSLKGNTQYFGPGTRLTVL.

V gene TRBV11-2 combines with J gene TRBJ2-6; 8 bases are shared with TRBD1. The ends lost 3 bases at V and 3 bases at J; junction bases unmatched: 4. The CDR3 consists of 16 residues. Germline values: CDR1 SGHAT, CDR2 FQNNGV. In nucleotides, the CDR3 is TGTGCCAGCAGCTTTTACAGGGGGAATGGGGCCAACGTCCTGACTTTC. This codes for CASSFYRGNGANVLTF. The variable domain in full, completed from reference TRBV11-2 and TRBJ2-6, reads EAGVAQSPRYKIIEKRQSVAFWCNPISGHATLYWYQQILGQGPKLLIQFQNNGVVDDSQLPKDRFSAERLKGVDSTLKIQPAKLEDSAVYLCASSFYRGNGANVLTFGAGSRLTVL.

This chain links TRBV20-1 with TRBJ2-3; 11 bases match TRBD2. This CDR3 contains 15 residues. The germline V gene has CDR1 DFQATT and CDR2 SNEGSKA (reference sequence). J lost 3 bases, V lost 0 bases, and 2 bases had no gene match. CDR3 protein: CSARDRTSGTDTQYF. The CDR3 nucleotides are TGCAGTGCTAGAGATCGGACTAGCGGGACAGATACGCAGTATTTT.

V usage is TRBV19 and J usage is TRBJ2-7, with D perhaps TRBD1 (6 bases). Looked up from germline, CDR1 is LNHDA and CDR2 is SQIVND (reference sequence). The CDR3 runs to 14 residues. V was pared by 3 bases and J by 3 bases, with 12 bases between. In DNA, the CDR3 is TGTGCCAGTAGTATTGGACAGAGAAACTACGAGCAGTACTTC. Amino acids: CASSIGQRNYEQYF.

This clonotype was observed a few times. V usage is TRBV10-3 and J usage is TRBJ1-5; 7 bases fit TRBD1. The CDR3 is 14 residues long. Germline CDR1 is ENHRY and CDR2 is SYGVKD. Trimming at V came to 5 bases and at J to 2 bases, leaving 3 bases not matched to a gene. The CDR3 reads CAISPDRGNQPQHF. CDR3 DNA sequence: TGTGCCATCAGTCCAGACAGGGGCAATCAGCCCCAGCATTTT.

This clonotype appeared a few times. V usage is TRBV5-1 and J usage is TRBJ1-1, with a possible D match to TRBD1 (5 bases). Germline-derived CDR1 and CDR2 are SGHRS and YFSETQ. The CDR3 has 14 residues. Trimming left V 3 bases short and J 0 bases short, with 9 bases between. CDR3 region: CASSSQGVNTEAFF. In DNA form, the CDR3 reads TGCGCCAGCAGCTCACAAGGGGTGAACACTGAAGCTTTCTTT.

J is TRBJ2-2 and V is TRBV4-3; perhaps TRBD1 as D (6 bases). The CDR3 loop spans 14 amino acids. The V gene's germline CDR1 is LGHNA and CDR2 YSLEER. Between the trimmed V and J ends, which lost 6 bases and 1 base, there was a span of 9 bases. CDR3 sequence reads: CASRNRVNTGELFF. The DNA of the CDR3 is TGCGCCAGCAGGAACAGGGTGAACACCGGGGAGCTGTTTTTT.

The sample holds one count of this clonotype. This rearrangement joins TRBV7-9 to TRBJ1-3; 7 bases fit TRBD1. After removal of 4 bases from V and 2 bases from J, the junction contained 2 bases not matched to a gene. Germline lookup yields CDR1 SEHNR and CDR2 FQNEAQ (reference sequence). This CDR3 is 14 amino acids long. The CDR3 reads CASSSQGTGNTIYF. As DNA, the CDR3 is TGTGCCAGCAGCTCACAGGGGACTGGAAACACCATATATTTT. The variable domain in full, with the rest retrieved from reference TRBV7-9 and TRBJ1-3, is DTGVSQNPRHKITKRGQNVTFRCDPISEHNRLYWYRQTLGQGPEFLTYFQNEAQLEKSRLLSDRFSAERPKGSFSTLEIQRTEQGDSAMYLCASSSQGTGNTIYFGEGSWLTVV.

This sequence joins TRBV9 and TRBJ2-7; no definite D call. Trimming shortened V by 0 bases and J by 7 bases, and 14 bases separated the two germline ends. CDR1 and CDR2 from the germline V gene are SGDLS and YYNGEE. The CDR3 has 14 residues. The CDR3: CASSVGDSTSEQYF. CDR3 nucleotide sequence: TGTGCCAGCAGCGTAGGAGACTCCACTTCGGAGCAGTACTTC. Supplemented by reference TRBV9 and TRBJ2-7, the full variable domain reads DSGVTQTPKHLITATGQRVTLRCSPRSGDLSVYWYQQSLDQGLQFLIQYYNGEERAKGNILERFSAQQFPDLHSELNLSSLELGDSALYFCASSVGDSTSEQYFGPGTRLTVT.

In nucleotides, the CDR3 is TGTGCCAGCAGCTCATCCTCGGCCGGGGGGCGCGAGCAGTACTTC. Translated, it gives CASSSSSAGGREQYF. This chain links TRBV7-2 with TRBJ2-7; weak D call: TRBD2 (7 bases). Trimming removed 4 bases at V and 6 bases at J, with 19 bases between. This CDR3 is 15 amino acids long. CDR1 is SGHTA, CDR2 FQGNSA, per germline.

This clonotype has just a few counts. The rearrangement uses TRBV7-2 and TRBJ1-2, with a tentative D call TRBD1 (6 bases). Germline CDR1 is SGHTA and CDR2 is FQGNSA. The ends were cut back, 5 bases at V and 7 bases at J, with 17 bases in the middle. The CDR3 is made up of 14 amino acids. CDR3 sequence reads: CASSPRAGAGGYTF. The CDR3 DNA reads as TGTGCCAGCAGCCCGCGGGCAGGGGCGGGTGGCTACACCTTC.

CDR3 DNA: TGTGCCAGTAGCCAGGGTCCGACCGGGACAGTAAATCAGCCCCAGCATTTT. Protein: CASSQGPTGTVNQPQHF. This chain joins TRBV19 and TRBJ1-5; TRBD1 aligns across 7 bases. This CDR3 has 17 residues. Germline CDR1 reads LNHDA; CDR2 reads SQIVND (reference sequence). V lost 6 bases, J lost 4 bases, and 15 bases stayed unmatched.

The chain links TRBV7-2 to TRBJ2-2; either TRBD1 or TRBD2 may fit D (5 bases each). The CDR3 runs to 14 residues. V lost 4 bases and J 6 bases, leaving 12 bases between the germline ends. Germline V gives CDR1 SGHTA, CDR2 FQGNSA. CDR3 bases: TGTGCCAGCAGCTCTCTGAGAGGGGCCGGGGAGCTGTTTTTT. The encoded protein is CASSSLRGAGELFF.

The chain recombines TRBV6-1 with TRBJ1-2; 9 bases match TRBD1. Looked up from germline, CDR1 is MNHNS and CDR2 is SASEGT. The CDR3 runs 17 residues. After removal of 6 bases from V and 2 bases from J, the junction contained 13 bases not matched to a gene. The CDR3 region has the DNA TGTGCCAGCAGCCAACAACCGGGACAGGGAGGAAACTATGGCTACACCTTC. Residues: CASSQQPGQGGNYGYTF.

V usage is TRBV10-3 and J usage is TRBJ2-5; TRBD2 matches at 7 bases. CDR1 and CDR2 (germline): ENHRY, SYGVKD. J was trimmed by 5 bases and V by 10 bases; bases with no gene match: 13. The CDR3 is 14 residues long. CDR3 amino acids: CATTPETSPETQYF. The CDR3 coding sequence is TGTGCCACCACACCAGAGACTAGCCCGGAGACCCAGTACTTC.

This chain links TRBV6-1 with TRBJ1-2; maybe TRBD1 (6 bases). The CDR3 covers 13 residues. Trimming removed 6 bases from V and 4 bases from J, with 12 bases in between. CDR1 and CDR2 (germline): MNHNS, SASEGT. CDR3 in DNA: TGTGCCAGCAGCCGCGACAGGCGCTATGGCTACACCTTC. Translating gives CASSRDRRYGYTF.

V gene TRBV2 combines with J gene TRBJ2-1; 11 nucleotides align to TRBD2. V dropped 5 bases and J dropped 6; count of bases not matched to a gene: 6. Per germline, CDR1 SNHLY and CDR2 FYNNEI. The CDR3 contains 15 residues. In DNA form, the CDR3 reads TGTGCCAGCAGTAATAGCGGGAGGGCCGGCAATGAGCAGTTCTTC. This translates into CASSNSGRAGNEQFF.

This clonotype was counted a few times. The CDR3 is CASSGAAPLHF. CDR3 sequence (DNA): TGTGCCAGCAGTGGGGCGGCACCCCTCCACTTT. The J gene is TRBJ1-6, the V gene TRBV2; D unclear. Germline loops: CDR1 SNHLY, CDR2 FYNNEI. V was trimmed by 4 bases and J by 11 bases, leaving 6 bases between them. The CDR3 is 11 residues long.

By share of the sample, this clonotype is medium-sized. The genes are TRBV27 and TRBJ1-5; tentative D call: TRBD1 (6 bases). Germline V gives CDR1 MNHEY, CDR2 SMNVEV (reference sequence). The CDR3 is 14 amino acids. V lost 3 bases and J lost 7, with 13 bases in between. CDR3 nucleotide sequence: TGTGCCAGCAGTTTCAGGGGTTTAGGACAGCCCCAGCATTTT. Translation gives CASSFRGLGQPQHF.